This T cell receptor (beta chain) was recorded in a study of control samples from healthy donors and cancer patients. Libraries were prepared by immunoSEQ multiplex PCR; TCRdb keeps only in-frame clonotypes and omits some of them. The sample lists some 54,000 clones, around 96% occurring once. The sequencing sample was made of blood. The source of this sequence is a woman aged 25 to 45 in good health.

CDR3 sequence reads: CASSLDRPLNTEAFF. The DNA for the CDR3 is TGCGCCAGCAGCTTAGACAGGCCTTTGAACACTGAAGCTTTCTTT. The chain employs TRBV5-1 and TRBJ1-1, with a weak D call TRBD1 (6 bases). With 2 bases removed from V and 0 bases from J, the gap between germline ends came to 11 bases. The CDR3 consists of 15 residues. Germline CDR1 and CDR2: SGHRS and YFSETQ.